These 17 T cell receptor beta chains share one sample of origin, sequenced in a study of technical replicates of blood from a handful of donors. Sequenced by immunoSEQ multiplex PCR; TCRdb stores in-frame clones only, minus some. The table lists around 63,000 clones, roughly 98% of them singletons. What was sequenced was T cells isolated from PBMCs. The receptors were gathered from a human donor in good health.

The genes are TRBV5-1 and TRBJ2-1; 15 bases align to TRBD2. Trimming took 3 bases from V and 5 from J; bases not matched to a gene: 3. This CDR3 has 16 amino acids. Germline values: CDR1 SGHRS, CDR2 YFSETQ. The chain's CDR3 is CASSWTSGRDHNEQFF. The CDR3 DNA sequence: TGCGCCAGCAGCTGGACTAGCGGGAGGGACCACAATGAGCAGTTCTTC.

This chain connects TRBV19 to TRBJ1-2; no clear D. CDR3 size: 13 residues. Trimming took off 3 bases at V and 5 bases at J, with 10 bases between the two ends. The germline V gene has CDR1 LNHDA and CDR2 SQIVND (reference sequence). This CDR3 reads CASSIGNGYGYTF. The CDR3 DNA sequence: TGTGCCAGTAGTATCGGGAACGGATATGGCTACACCTTC.

The J gene is TRBJ2-1, the V gene TRBV7-9; D not resolved. Germline values: CDR1 SEHNR, CDR2 FQNEAQ (reference sequence). The CDR3 totals 19 residues. Trimming cost V 1 base and J 0 bases, with 19 bases left between them. CDR3 in amino acids: CASSLVTGVARSSYNEQFF. The CDR3 DNA reads as TGTGCCAGCAGCTTAGTGACCGGCGTGGCGCGGAGCTCCTACAATGAGCAGTTCTTC.

This chain links TRBV4-1 with TRBJ1-1; a possible D gene is TRBD1 (5 bases). V lost 1 base and J 11 bases, leaving 8 bases between the germline ends. Germline V gives CDR1 MGHRA, CDR2 YSYEKL. The CDR3 runs to 11 residues. The CDR3 sequence: CASSQGGGAFF. CDR3 in DNA: TGCGCCAGCAGCCAAGGCGGGGGGGCTTTCTTT.

The chain has TRBV11-3 and TRBJ2-2; D unclear. The germline V gene has CDR1 SGHNT and CDR2 YENEEA. CDR3 length: 12 amino acids. V shed 10 bases and J shed 4 bases, with 10 bases lying between them. The CDR3 here is CATEARTGELFF. The CDR3 DNA reads as TGTGCCACCGAAGCCCGCACCGGGGAGCTGTTTTTT.

This clone has just one count. The chain is built from TRBV6-1 and TRBJ2-3, with D possibly being TRBD2 (5 bases). Germline V gene sequence: CDR1 MNHNS, CDR2 SASEGT. This CDR3 has 15 residues. V was cut by 5 bases and J by 1 base, with 13 bases left in between. The CDR3 region is CASSRSFGGTDTQYF. CDR3 DNA sequence: TGTGCCAGCAGTAGATCCTTCGGGGGCACAGATACGCAGTATTTT.

The chain is built from TRBV6-1 and TRBJ2-3; a weak D match, TRBD2 (5 bases). This CDR3 is built from 14 residues. The germline CDR1 and CDR2 sequences are MNHNS and SASEGT. V lost 6 bases to trimming and J lost 5 bases, with 15 bases between them. In DNA form, the CDR3 reads TGTGCCAGCAGGCTACTAGAATTCCGAGATACGCAGTATTTT. Residues: CASRLLEFRDTQYF.

The table lists this clone with a count of one. The chain joins TRBV5-4 to TRBJ1-1; no reliable D call. This CDR3 contains 12 residues. V gave up 0 bases and J gave up 8 bases, with 8 bases separating them. Per the germline V gene, CDR1 is SGHNT and CDR2 is YYREEE (reference sequence). CDR3 sequence: CASSLGGPEAFF. In DNA, the CDR3 is TGTGCCAGCAGCTTGGGAGGTCCGGAAGCTTTCTTT.

The V and J genes are TRBV27 and TRBJ2-5; 8 bases are shared with TRBD1. Per germline, CDR1 MNHEY and CDR2 SMNVEV (reference sequence). The length of the CDR3 is 17 residues. V gave up 5 bases and J gave up 5 bases; unmatched junction bases: 16. The CDR3 DNA reads as TGTGCCAGCAGTGCCCTTCTACAGGGGGAAGGGAGGGAGACCCAGTACTTC. This encodes CASSALLQGEGRETQYF.

This clone came up once. The J gene is TRBJ1-1, the V gene TRBV5-1; 8 nucleotides line up with TRBD1. The J segment lost 7 bases and the V segment lost 4 bases, leaving 6 bases of the junction unmatched. Germline CDR1 reads SGHRS; CDR2 reads YFSETQ. The length of the CDR3 is 13 residues. The CDR3 sequence: CASSPGTGLEAFF. CDR3 in DNA: TGCGCCAGCAGCCCGGGGACAGGACTTGAAGCTTTCTTT.

CDR3 amino acids: CASSVAADTKGLTEAFF. The CDR3 region has the DNA TGTGCCAGCAGCGTAGCCGCTGACACGAAGGGGCTAACTGAAGCTTTCTTT. The chain links TRBV9 to TRBJ1-1, with TRBD1 as a possible D gene (5 bases). The CDR3 has 17 residues. Germline CDR1 SGDLS, CDR2 YYNGEE. The germline V and J ends were trimmed by 0 bases and 5 bases, with 20 bases remaining between them.

In DNA form, the CDR3 reads TGTGCCAGCCGTTCAAGACAGGGTATCTACGAGCAGTACTTC. Its protein is CASRSRQGIYEQYF. The rearrangement joins TRBV6-1 to TRBJ2-7; 7 nucleotides agree with TRBD1. CDR1 is MNHNS, CDR2 SASEGT, per germline. The V gene end was trimmed by 8 bases and the J gene end by 3 bases; junction bases not matched to a gene: 10. The CDR3 covers 14 residues.

This chain connects TRBV5-1 to TRBJ1-2; 8 bases agree with TRBD1. The CDR3 runs 15 residues. Germline V gene lookup returns CDR1 SGHRS and CDR2 YFSETQ. V lost 2 bases to trimming and J lost 1 base; unmatched junction nucleotides: 4. The DNA for the CDR3 is TGCGCCAGCAGCTTAACGGGACAGGATAACTATGGCTACACCTTC. It encodes CASSLTGQDNYGYTF.

The chain has TRBV27 and TRBJ1-2; D is possibly TRBD1 (6 bases). Germline lookup yields CDR1 MNHEY and CDR2 SMNVEV (reference sequence). The CDR3 consists of 14 residues. Trimming pared 6 bases from V and 4 bases from J, leaving 15 bases between. CDR3 loop: CASSYREEGYGYTF. CDR3 sequence (DNA): TGTGCCAGCAGCTACAGGGAAGAAGGCTATGGCTACACCTTC.

The rearrangement uses TRBV10-3 and TRBJ2-5; 11 bases are a match to TRBD2. Germline V gene data show CDR1 as ENHRY and CDR2 as SYGVKD. J was trimmed by 3 bases and V by 6 bases; bases with no gene match: 3. This CDR3 contains 14 residues. CDR3 DNA: TGTGCCATCAGACCGGGACTAGCGGAAGAGACCCAGTACTTC. Protein product: CAIRPGLAEETQYF.

This chain uses TRBV5-1 with TRBJ1-2; D is perhaps TRBD1 (5 bases). Trimming left V 0 bases short and J 1 base short, with 10 bases between. In germline, CDR1 is SGHRS, CDR2 YFSETQ. The CDR3 is made up of 15 amino acids. The CDR3 bases are TGCGCCAGCAGCTTGGGCCAGGGATATAACTATGGCTACACCTTC. Translation: CASSLGQGYNYGYTF.

This rearrangement joins TRBV7-2 to TRBJ1-4; 9 positions match TRBD1. CDR1 is SGHTA and CDR2 is FQGNSA in the germline V gene. The CDR3 covers 16 residues. The trim removed 4 bases at V and 5 bases at J, leaving 8 bases unmatched. The CDR3 DNA sequence: TGTGCCAGCAGCTCCCCGGAAGGGACAGGGAATGAAAAACTGTTTTTT. As protein: CASSSPEGTGNEKLFF.